This T cell receptor (beta chain) was retrieved from a study of blood T cell repertoires in COVID-19. This clone turned up a few times. Repertoires were generated with immunoSEQ multiplex PCR, while TCRdb's copy carries only in-frame clones and drops some. The repertoire holds more than 110,000 clones, approximately 84% seen once, with around 8.6% in the top ten. This CDR3 spans 11 amino acids. V was shortened by 7 bases and J by 6 bases, with 8 bases between the two germline ends. Germline assignment: CDR1 MNHNY and CDR2 SVGAGI (reference sequence). The sequencing sample was made of peripheral blood. The receptor's source is a human donor in a cohort sampled during active COVID-19. The V call is TRBV6-6, the J call TRBJ2-3, with D unclear. The CDR3 nucleotides are TGTGCCAGCACCCTGCGGGATACGCAGTATTTT. Residues: CASTLRDTQYF.